This T cell receptor (beta chain) appears in the sequencing data of a study of blood T cell repertoires in COVID-19. Across the study: Sources were T cells, B-cell-depleted T cells, or PBMCs; the material itself was cDNA or gDNA.

The CDR3 covers 14 residues. CDR1 MNHEY and CDR2 SMNVEV come from the germline V gene (reference sequence). The V and J ends lost 0 bases and 7 bases respectively, with 12 bases between them. This clone was counted a single time. Source study methods: Reference gene primer amplification gave nucleated cell count estimates. The repertoire was sequenced with immunoSEQ multiplex PCR; TCRdb's copy has only in-frame clones and lacks some. V and J calls and clone size follow that table, whereas D and trimming were derived from the DNA. The sample contains around 200,000 clones, more than 75% of which appear only once.

The chain employs TRBV27 and TRBJ1-2, with D unclear. The sample was peripheral blood. The sequence was collected from a woman in her late teens or twenties who had recovered from COVID-19. The CDR3 region is CASSLSYRAGGYTF. DNA of the CDR3: TGTGCCAGCAGTTTATCGTACAGAGCGGGTGGCTACACCTTC.